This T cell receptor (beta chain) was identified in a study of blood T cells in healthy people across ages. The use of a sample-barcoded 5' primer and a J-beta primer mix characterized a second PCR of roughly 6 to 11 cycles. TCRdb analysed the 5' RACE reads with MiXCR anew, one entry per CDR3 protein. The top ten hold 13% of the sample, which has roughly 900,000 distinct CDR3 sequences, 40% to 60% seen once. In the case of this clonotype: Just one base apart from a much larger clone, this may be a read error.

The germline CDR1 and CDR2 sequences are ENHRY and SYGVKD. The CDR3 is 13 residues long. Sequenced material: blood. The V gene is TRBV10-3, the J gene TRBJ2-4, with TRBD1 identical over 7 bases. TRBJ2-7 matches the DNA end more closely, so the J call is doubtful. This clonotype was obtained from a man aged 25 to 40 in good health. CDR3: CAISKGTAYEQYF. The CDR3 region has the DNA TGTGCCATCAGCAAAGGGACAGCCTACGAGCAGTACTTC.